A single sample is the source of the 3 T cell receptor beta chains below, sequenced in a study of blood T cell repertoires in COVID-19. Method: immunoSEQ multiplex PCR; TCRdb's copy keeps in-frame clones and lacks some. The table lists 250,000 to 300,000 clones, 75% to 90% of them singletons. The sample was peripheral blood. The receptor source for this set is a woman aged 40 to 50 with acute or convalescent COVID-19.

The CDR3 sequence is CASSILAMGQLNTEAFF. CDR3 bases: TGCGCCAGCAGCATCCTCGCGATGGGCCAGCTGAACACTGAAGCTTTCTTT. This chain links TRBV5-1 with TRBJ1-1; D is ambiguous. The CDR3 spans 17 residues. CDR1 is SGHRS and CDR2 is YFSETQ in the germline V gene. V shed 4 bases and J shed 0 bases, with 19 bases lying between them.

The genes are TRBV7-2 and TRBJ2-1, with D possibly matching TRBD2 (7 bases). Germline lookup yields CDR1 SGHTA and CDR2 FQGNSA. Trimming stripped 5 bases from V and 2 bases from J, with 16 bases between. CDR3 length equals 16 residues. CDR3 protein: CASSKRSGGTYNEQFF. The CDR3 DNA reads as TGTGCCAGCAGCAAAAGGTCGGGGGGCACCTACAATGAGCAGTTCTTC.

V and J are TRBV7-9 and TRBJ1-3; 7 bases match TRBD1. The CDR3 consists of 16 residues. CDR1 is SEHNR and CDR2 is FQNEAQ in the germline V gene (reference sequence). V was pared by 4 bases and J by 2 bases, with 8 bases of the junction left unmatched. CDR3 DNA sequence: TGTGCCAGCAGCTCCTACAGGGGAGTAACTGGAAACACCATATATTTT. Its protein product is CASSSYRGVTGNTIYF.